This TCR beta chain was obtained from a study of blood T cell repertoires in COVID-19. For the study at large: Italy, Spain and the United States were the sources of the convalescent and acute COVID-19 samples. T cells, B-cell-depleted T cells, or PBMCs supplied cDNA or gDNA.

Original methodology: Reference gene primer amplification gave nucleated cell count estimates. Using immunoSEQ multiplex PCR, the repertoire was profiled, and TCRdb retains in-frame clones only, with some absent. V and J calls and clone size are as listed in that table; D and trimming were resolved from the DNA. The sample lists 45,000 to 70,000 clones, 65% to 85% occurring once. In germline, CDR1 is MNHEY, CDR2 SMNVEV (reference sequence). CDR3 length: 14 amino acids. Between the trimmed V and J ends, which lost 10 bases and 4 bases, there was a span of 19 bases. The chain combines TRBV27 with TRBJ1-1; weak D call: TRBD1 (6 bases). This clonotype was obtained from a man between 60 and 75 years old with acute or convalescent COVID-19. The source material was peripheral blood. The CDR3 region has the DNA TGTGCCACCAACTTTCAGGGAGGGGGCACTGAAGCTTTCTTT. It specifies CATNFQGGGTEAFF.